This section outlines one T cell receptor beta chain sequence together with its context. Its antigen is currently unknown. Germline and junction disagree at one end, which may indicate a read error. These data originate in a study of cytomegalovirus exposure and HLA in healthy donors. Study summary: Out of about 190 million T cells, an earlier analysis found 117 million unique TCR beta sequences in total. Study outcomes and limitations: Association of 16,951 TCR beta sequences with HLA alleles was found at 0.05 false discovery rate in a later analysis. Later analysis found that TCR beta chains associated with HLA were more clonally expanded than other, equally common chains. Many donors shared some public TCRs, even though most TCR sequences were rare.

Amplification used 60 Vbeta primers and 13 Jbeta primers. The repertoire was sequenced with immunoSEQ multiplex PCR; TCRdb's copy has only in-frame clones and lacks some. Here the sample spans some 250,000 clones, about 80% being singletons. The V gene's germline CDR1 is SNHLY and CDR2 FYNNEI. The CDR3 spans 12 residues. This chain uses TRBV2 with TRBJ2-7; 12 nucleotides agree with TRBD1. This clonotype was sampled from a woman aged 40 to 50 in good health and CMV-seropositive. The sample consisted of PBMCs. The DNA of the CDR3 is TGCACCGGGACAGGGGGCTTCTACGAGCAGTACTTC. Encoded protein: CTGTGGFYEQYF.